This TCR beta chain originates from a study of radiation and T cells in renal cell carcinoma. The CDR3 spans 16 residues. Germline CDR1 SEHNR, CDR2 FQNEAQ (reference sequence). V shed 4 bases, J shed 2 bases, and the junction held 8 bases outside the gene matches. Sequencing used immunoSEQ multiplex PCR; TCRdb keeps in-frame clones, though not all of them. The sample carries 15,000 to 20,000 clones, roughly 54% recorded once. Treatment noted: 15 Gy SBRT to primary tumor, nephrectomy 4 weeks later. Specimen: tumor tissue, collected from a patient whose treatment included radiotherapy and nephrectomy. V gene TRBV7-9 combines with J gene TRBJ1-3; 7 bases are shared with TRBD1. The clonotype originates from a man aged 45-60 years with renal cell carcinoma. CDR3 DNA sequence: TGTGCCAGCAGCTCGTATACAGGGGCTGCTGGAAACACCATATATTTT. Amino acid sequence: CASSSYTGAAGNTIYF.